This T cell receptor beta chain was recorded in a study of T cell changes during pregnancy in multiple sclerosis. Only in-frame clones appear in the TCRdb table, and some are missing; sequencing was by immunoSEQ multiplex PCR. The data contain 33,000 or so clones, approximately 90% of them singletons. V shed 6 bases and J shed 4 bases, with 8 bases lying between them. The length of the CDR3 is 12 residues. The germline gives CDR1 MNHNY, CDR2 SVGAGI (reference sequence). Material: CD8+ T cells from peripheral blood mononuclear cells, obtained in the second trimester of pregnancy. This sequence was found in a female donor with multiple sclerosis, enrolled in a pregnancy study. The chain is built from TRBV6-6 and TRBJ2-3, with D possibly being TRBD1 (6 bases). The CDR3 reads CASRQGSDTQYF. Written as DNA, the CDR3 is TGTGCCAGCAGACAGGGATCAGATACGCAGTATTTT.